This T cell receptor (beta chain) was sequenced during a study of T cell changes during pregnancy in multiple sclerosis. Produced via immunoSEQ multiplex PCR; TCRdb's table is partial and in-frame only. This table holds 25,000 to 30,000 clones, 75% to 90% found once. J was trimmed by 5 bases and V by 3 bases; bases with no gene match: 10. The CDR3 has 16 residues. Germline lookup yields CDR1 MNHNS and CDR2 SASEGT. The chain couples TRBV6-1 to TRBJ2-1, with 7 positions matching TRBD2. The sequencing used CD8+ T cells from peripheral blood mononuclear cells, collected after pregnancy. The sequence derives from a female donor with multiple sclerosis, enrolled in a pregnancy study. The CDR3 DNA reads TGTGCCAGCAGTGAGTTGGCGGGAGATCCGGACAATGAGCAGTTCTTC. This codes for CASSELAGDPDNEQFF.